The clone carrying this T cell receptor (beta chain) has at least ten counts. The antigen is undetermined. This entry belongs to a study of T cells in Graves' hyperthyroidism and ophthalmopathy. Findings and limits, study-wide: Among clonotypes expanded in thyroid above 0.001, most were also found in blood.

CDR3 length: 14 residues. V was clipped by 3 bases and J by 1 base, with 9 bases between them. CDR1 is MDHEN and CDR2 is SYDVKM in the germline V gene. Amplification of TCR beta CDR3 regions was performed using RNA transcripts as template. Using the HTBI primer set, a first-round RT-PCR was run on the TCR CDR3. TCRdb used MiXCR to reprocess the multiplex PCR reads, holding one entry per CDR3 protein. This sample has around 600,000 distinct CDR3 sequences, with around 13% found just once. The clonotype originates from a woman aged 50 to 65 with Graves' ophthalmopathy. Sequencing was carried out using blood. This chain connects TRBV28 to TRBJ1-1, with no clear D. In nucleotides, the CDR3 is TGTGCCAGCAGTTTCGCTAACTGGAACACTGAAGCTTTCTTT. Amino acids: CASSFANWNTEAFF.